This T cell receptor (beta chain) was retrieved from a study of cytomegalovirus exposure and HLA in healthy donors. Germline-derived CDR1 and CDR2 are MDHEN and SYDVKM. Trimming took off 6 bases at V and 3 bases at J, with 20 bases between the two ends. This CDR3 has 16 amino acids. To note about this clone: Its antigen is not identified.

Use of 60 Vbeta and 13 Jbeta primers characterized the PCR. Authors' methods: The count from a later analysis was 79 million or so unique TCR beta chains, about 10 million of them shared. The protocol was immunoSEQ multiplex PCR, while the TCRdb copy is restricted to in-frame clones and leaves out a portion. That table furnishes V, J and clone size, whereas the DNA furnished D and trimming. The sample contains roughly 100,000 clones, over 70% of which appear only once. Overall study findings and caveats: Among donors in an Asian-associated ancestry cluster, a later analysis reportedly found fewer N-insertions than the roughly 700-donor mean. About 87% or about 30% of the time was how often most TCR beta V segments were productive, according to an earlier analysis. TCR beta V- and J-gene trimming was later associated with a missense DCLRE1C variant.

This TCR was sampled from a man aged 50-59 years in good health and CMV-seropositive. The V and J genes are TRBV28 and TRBJ1-2, with D possibly matching TRBD1 (6 bases). Sequencing was performed on PBMCs. The DNA of the CDR3 is TGTGCCAGCAGCTGGGCCGGGACATTAAGCGACTATGGCTACACCTTC. It specifies CASSWAGTLSDYGYTF.